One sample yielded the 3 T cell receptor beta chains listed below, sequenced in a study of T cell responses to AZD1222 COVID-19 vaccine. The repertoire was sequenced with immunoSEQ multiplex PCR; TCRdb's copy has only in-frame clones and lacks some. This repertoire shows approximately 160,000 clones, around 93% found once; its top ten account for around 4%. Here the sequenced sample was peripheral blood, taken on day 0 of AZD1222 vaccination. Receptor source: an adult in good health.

The CDR3 reads CASSYGGSGNTIYF. CDR3 nucleotide sequence: TGTGCCAGCAGTTACGGAGGGTCCGGAAACACCATATATTTT. The V gene is TRBV6-6, the J gene TRBJ1-3; no clear D gene. The ends were cut back, 2 bases at V and 4 bases at J, with 9 bases in the middle. This CDR3 comprises 14 residues. Germline CDR1 MNHNY, CDR2 SVGAGI (reference sequence).

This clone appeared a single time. The CDR3 loop is CASILGGRNGYTF. CDR3 nucleotides: TGTGCCAGCATCCTGGGCGGACGTAACGGCTACACCTTC. The rearrangement joins TRBV12-3 or TRBV12-4 to TRBJ1-2; D unresolved. This CDR3 has 13 amino acids. V was shortened by 7 bases and J by 8 bases, with 17 bases between the two germline ends.

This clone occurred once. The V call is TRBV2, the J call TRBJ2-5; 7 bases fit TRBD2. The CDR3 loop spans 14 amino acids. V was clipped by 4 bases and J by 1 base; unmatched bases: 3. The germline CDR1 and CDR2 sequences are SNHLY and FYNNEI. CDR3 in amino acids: CASSGSSGQETQYF. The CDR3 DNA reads TGTGCCAGCAGTGGGTCTAGCGGCCAAGAGACCCAGTACTTC.